The rows below give T cell receptor beta chains drawn from one sample of a study of blood T cell repertoires in COVID-19. Method: immunoSEQ multiplex PCR; TCRdb's copy keeps in-frame clones and lacks some. The data hold 250,000 to 350,000 clones, with more than 85% observed a single time. The sample was PBMCs or T cells enriched from blood (not recorded which). The receptors here all came from a woman in her twenties or thirties who had recovered from COVID-19. Both conserved end residues are part of each CDR3. The D gene is left open where the match is weak. Rows may omit the clone size; those that give it use once, few, many or a size class.

DNA | CDR3 | D | J | V | size
TGTGCCAGCAGTATACAGGAATCCTATGGCTACACCTTC | CASSIQESYGYTF | NA | TRBJ1-2 | TRBV12-3/TRBV12-4 | NA
TGCGCCAGCAGCCAAGTCCACAGGGCGATCGCAGATGGCTACACCTTC | CASSQVHRAIADGYTF | NA | TRBJ1-2 | TRBV4-3 | NA
TGTGCCAGCAGCCCTAACAGGGGTCCCTACGAGCAGTACTTC | CASSPNRGPYEQYF | TRBD1 | TRBJ2-7 | TRBV27 | NA
TGTGCCAGCAGCTTTTTGCAGGCAGGGGGCATTATCACCCTCCACTTT | CASSFLQAGGIITLHF | TRBD1 | TRBJ1-6 | TRBV7-9 | NA
TGTGCCAGCAGCTTGGATACGGGGGGCTATGGCTACACCTTC | CASSLDTGGYGYTF | NA | TRBJ1-2 | TRBV7-3 | NA
TGTGCCAGCTCCGGGACAGGGGGCGCTTTCTATAATTCACCCCTCCACTTT | CASSGTGGAFYNSPLHF | NA | TRBJ1-6 | TRBV21-1 | NA
TGCAGTGCTAGTAGACTGTATAGCAATCAGCCCCAGCATTTT | CSASRLYSNQPQHF | NA | TRBJ1-5 | TRBV20-1 | NA
TGTGCCAGCCGCGGGTACACCTCTAACTATGGCTACACCTTC | CASRGYTSNYGYTF | NA | TRBJ1-2 | TRBV25-1 | NA
TGTGCCAGCAGTTACGAGCGGGAGTCCTACGAGCAGTACTTC | CASSYERESYEQYF | TRBD2 | TRBJ2-7 | TRBV6-2/TRBV6-3 | once
TGTGCCAGCAGCCGCCATACAGGGGGTACAGATACGCAGTATTTT | CASSRHTGGTDTQYF | TRBD1 | TRBJ2-3 | TRBV7-9 | once
TGTGCCAGCAGCCAAGATCGATTGTTGGCAGAGGTGTATGGCTACACCTTC | CASSQDRLLAEVYGYTF | NA | TRBJ1-2 | TRBV4-2 | NA
TGCGCCAGCAGCGGAGCGGGGGGGATAGAGACCCAGTACTTC | CASSGAGGIETQYF | TRBD2 | TRBJ2-5 | TRBV5-1 | NA
TGTGCCAGCAGAACGACAGGGTTGTTGGAAAAACTGTTTTTT | CASRTTGLLEKLFF | TRBD1 | TRBJ1-4 | TRBV6-5 | few
TGTGCCAGCAGTTTCAGGGTTGGTGAGCAGTTCTTC | CASSFRVGEQFF | NA | TRBJ2-1 | TRBV27 | few
TGTGCCAGCGGACAAGGTCCACAGCCCCAGCATTTT | CASGQGPQPQHF | NA | TRBJ1-5 | TRBV7-8 | NA
TGTGCCAGCAGTTTACCGGGATGGGTGCTCGGCGAGCAGTACTTC | CASSLPGWVLGEQYF | NA | TRBJ2-7 | TRBV28 | NA
TGTGCCAGCAGCTTACCCTCGGTCCGTTCGGGGGGCACTGAAGCTTTCTTT | CASSLPSVRSGGTEAFF | NA | TRBJ1-1 | TRBV11-2 | once
TGTGCCAGCTCACTCGGACAGTTGAACACTGAAGCTTTCTTT | CASSLGQLNTEAFF | NA | TRBJ1-1 | TRBV18 | NA
TGTGCCAGCAGCTTAGCCGCCGGGGGAGCTTTCTTT | CASSLAAGGAFF | NA | TRBJ1-1 | TRBV7-2 | NA
TGTGCCGGCTACATACAGGGGAACGAGAATGAGCAGTTCTTC | CAGYIQGNENEQFF | TRBD1 | TRBJ2-1 | TRBV5-4 | NA
TGTGCCAGCAGTTTAATAGATATTAACAGGGCTTTCTTT | CASSLIDINRAFF | NA | TRBJ1-1 | TRBV28 | NA
TGTGCCAGCAGTTTCCCCGGGACAGGGGGTGAACATTTGAAGCGCACAGATACGCAGTATTTT | CASSFPGTGGEHLKRTDTQYF | TRBD1 | TRBJ2-3 | TRBV28 | NA
TGTGCCAGCAGTGAGAACGAGCCGACCGGGGAGCTGTTTTTT | CASSENEPTGELFF | NA | TRBJ2-2 | TRBV2 | NA
TGTGCCACCAGCACGGGTATACGCGAAAAACTGTTTTTT | CATSTGIREKLFF | NA | TRBJ1-4 | TRBV15 | NA
TGTGCCAGTAGTACCCCGCGGAGGGCGGCCTACAATGAGCAGTTCTTC | CASSTPRRAAYNEQFF | NA | TRBJ2-1 | TRBV19 | NA
TGTGCCAGCAGCTTTACCGGGACTAGGGTCTACAATGAGCAGTTCTTC | CASSFTGTRVYNEQFF | TRBD2 | TRBJ2-1 | TRBV7-3 | NA
TGCAGCGTCACACTATCAGGGACTAGCTCTCAAGAGACCCAGTACTTC | CSVTLSGTSSQETQYF | TRBD2 | TRBJ2-5 | TRBV29-1 | NA
TGTGCCAGCAGCTTCCCCCGGGACAGCAATGGCTACACCTTC | CASSFPRDSNGYTF | TRBD1 | TRBJ1-2 | TRBV7-2 | NA
TGTGCCAGCAGCTTAGCAGGGGGCAGCACTGAAGCTTTCTTT | CASSLAGGSTEAFF | TRBD1 | TRBJ1-1 | TRBV7-9 | NA
TGTGCCAGCAGTGTTCGAGCGGGGGACACCGGGGAGCTGTTTTTT | CASSVRAGDTGELFF | TRBD2 | TRBJ2-2 | TRBV2 | NA
TGTGCCAGCAGCCTAGAACAGGGGGCGAGTACTGAAGCTTTCTTT | CASSLEQGASTEAFF | TRBD1 | TRBJ1-1 | TRBV5-5 | NA
TGTGCCAGCTCACCAGCGTTTGTGGGACAGGGGCTGTCGAAGCAGTACTTC | CASSPAFVGQGLSKQYF | TRBD1 | TRBJ2-7 | TRBV18 | NA
TGTGCCAGCAGTGAAGCCAGGGATAATGAAAAACTGTTTTTT | CASSEARDNEKLFF | NA | TRBJ1-4 | TRBV2 | NA
TGTGCCAGCAGCTTAGGTTATGGTAGCGGGAGGGTCCGCACAGATACGCAGTATTTT | CASSLGYGSGRVRTDTQYF | TRBD2 | TRBJ2-3 | TRBV7-2 | NA
TGTGCCAGCAGTTACTTGAGCGGGTACACCGGGGAGCTGTTTTTT | CASSYLSGYTGELFF | NA | TRBJ2-2 | TRBV6-2/TRBV6-3 | NA
TGTGCCAGCAGCTCCGGGACAGACCTCTACAATGAGCAGTTCTTC | CASSSGTDLYNEQFF | TRBD1 | TRBJ2-1 | TRBV28 | NA
TGTGCCAGCAGTTTAAGTCAGGGTACGCACTACGAGCAGTACTTC | CASSLSQGTHYEQYF | NA | TRBJ2-7 | TRBV27 | NA
TGTGCCAGCAGCCCGCCCTCGGGACAGGGCTTCTACGAGCAGTACTTC | CASSPPSGQGFYEQYF | TRBD1 | TRBJ2-7 | TRBV11-3 | NA
TGTGCCAGCAGCCCCTTCATCGCGGACATTCAGTACTTC | CASSPFIADIQYF | NA | TRBJ2-4 | TRBV7-6 | NA
TGTGCCAGCAGCCAAGTCGGGTATGGAGAGCAGTACTTC | CASSQVGYGEQYF | NA | TRBJ2-7 | TRBV3-1/TRBV3-2 | NA
TGTGCCAGCAGTCGTCCGGGACTAGCGGGGATAAGCACAGATACGCAGTATTTT | CASSRPGLAGISTDTQYF | TRBD2 | TRBJ2-3 | TRBV6-6 | NA
TGTGCCACCAGCAGAGACATCGGACACATAAATGAAAAACTGTTTTTT | CATSRDIGHINEKLFF | NA | TRBJ1-4 | TRBV15 | NA
TGCGCCAGCAGCCAGCAGACAGGGTATGGCTACACCTTC | CASSQQTGYGYTF | TRBD1 | TRBJ1-2 | TRBV4-1 | NA
TGTGCCAGCAGCCAAGGGACAGGGGGGGCCTACAATGAGCAGTTCTTC | CASSQGTGGAYNEQFF | TRBD1 | TRBJ2-1 | TRBV4-2 | NA
TGTGCCAGCAGTTACACGACAGCCCGGACGACTTTCTTT | CASSYTTARTTFF | NA | TRBJ1-1 | TRBV11-3 | NA
TGTGCCAGCAGCCCCCTTCCGGGACAGGGCCCTGAGCAGTTCTTC | CASSPLPGQGPEQFF | TRBD1 | TRBJ2-1 | TRBV27 | NA
TGTGCCAGCAGTTTACTCTCCTCCTCGGAGCCGTTCTTC | CASSLLSSSEPFF | NA | TRBJ2-1 | TRBV27 | NA
TGTGCCAGCAGCGTCGGGGGGCTAGCGGGAGGCGAGCAGTACTTC | CASSVGGLAGGEQYF | TRBD2 | TRBJ2-7 | TRBV9 | few
TGTGCCAGCAGTTATTTACAGGTCGGCTACGAGCAGTACTTC | CASSYLQVGYEQYF | NA | TRBJ2-7 | TRBV6-6 | NA
TGTGCCAGCAGAAGGGGTTCGGGTGAAAAACTGTTTTTT | CASRRGSGEKLFF | NA | TRBJ1-4 | TRBV2 | NA
TGTGCCATCAGTGAGAATCCAGTAACAACTAATGAAAAACTGTTTTTT | CAISENPVTTNEKLFF | NA | TRBJ1-4 | TRBV10-3 | once
TGTGCCAGCAGTTTGGGAGCGGGGGGTACTTCCTACGAGCAGTACTTC | CASSLGAGGTSYEQYF | TRBD2 | TRBJ2-7 | TRBV27 | NA
TGCGCCAGCAGCTTTGCTAGCGGGGGTAACGAGCAGTACTTC | CASSFASGGNEQYF | TRBD2 | TRBJ2-7 | TRBV5-1 | NA
TGTGCCAGCAGTCGATCGGGGCAGCCCCAGCATTTT | CASSRSGQPQHF | NA | TRBJ1-5 | TRBV12-3/TRBV12-4 | NA
TGTGCCAGTAGTATTGAGGAGGGACAAGAGACCCAGTACTTC | CASSIEEGQETQYF | NA | TRBJ2-5 | TRBV19 | NA